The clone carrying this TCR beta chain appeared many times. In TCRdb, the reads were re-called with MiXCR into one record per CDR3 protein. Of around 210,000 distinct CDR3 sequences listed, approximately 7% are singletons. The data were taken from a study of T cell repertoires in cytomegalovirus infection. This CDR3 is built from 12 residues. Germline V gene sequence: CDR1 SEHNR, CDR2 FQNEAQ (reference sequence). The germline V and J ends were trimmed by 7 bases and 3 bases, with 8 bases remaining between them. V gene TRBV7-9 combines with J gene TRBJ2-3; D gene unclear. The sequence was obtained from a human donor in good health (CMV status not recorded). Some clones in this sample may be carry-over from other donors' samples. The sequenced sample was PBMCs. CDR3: CASTLSTDTQYF. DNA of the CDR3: TGTGCCAGCACTCTGAGTACAGATACGCAGTATTTT.